The 30 T cell receptor beta chains below come from one sample, sequenced in a study of OX40 agonist ivuxolimab in advanced cancers. This table comes from immunoSEQ multiplex PCR, and its TCRdb copy is limited to in-frame clones, with some not included. The table shows tens of thousands of clones, with approximately 92% occurring only once. The sequencing here drew on CD4+ or CD8+ T cells sorted from blood, taken in a trial of the OX40 agonist ivuxolimab. The receptors derive from an adult with an advanced solid tumor such as melanoma, head and neck, liver or kidney cancer.

This clone has just one count. This chain joins TRBV4-1 and TRBJ2-1, with TRBD2 matching over 11 bases. Looked up from germline, CDR1 is MGHRA and CDR2 is YSYEKL. With V trimmed by 6 bases and J by 5 bases, 3 bases remained unmatched. The CDR3 sequence is 14 residues long. For the CDR3, the DNA is TGCGCCAGCAGGGGACTAGCGGATCACAATGAGCAGTTCTTC. Translated, it gives CASRGLADHNEQFF.

The V gene is TRBV5-5, the J gene TRBJ1-2; D uncertain. The CDR3 runs to 18 residues. Germline V gives CDR1 SGHKS, CDR2 YYEKEE (reference sequence). The V and J ends lost 0 bases and 0 bases respectively, with 18 bases between them. The chain's CDR3 is CASSLVEVAYRANYGYTF. In DNA, the CDR3 is TGTGCCAGCAGCTTGGTGGAGGTTGCCTACAGAGCTAACTATGGCTACACCTTC.

The chain links TRBV5-5 to TRBJ1-4; TRBD1 matches at 9 bases. Losses at the gene ends were 4 bases for V and 7 bases for J; bases not matched to a gene: 5. CDR1 and CDR2 (germline): SGHKS, YYEKEE (reference sequence). This CDR3 contains 14 residues. CDR3 DNA sequence: TGTGCCAGCAGCCCCGGGACAGGGTTTGAAAAACTGTTTTTT. Its protein product is CASSPGTGFEKLFF.

CDR3 DNA: TGCGCCAGCACCGCGGGGCAGTCAACTAATGAAAAACTGTTTTTT. Its translation is CASTAGQSTNEKLFF. The genes are TRBV4-3 and TRBJ1-4, with TRBD1 as a possible D gene (5 bases). The V end was cut by 7 bases, the J end by 0 bases, with 12 bases between. Germline V gene sequence: CDR1 LGHNA, CDR2 YSLEER. The CDR3 contains 15 residues.

Remarks on this clone: Just one base apart from a much larger clone, this may be a read error. The V gene is TRBV9, the J gene TRBJ2-7; 8 bases map to TRBD1. Germline assignment: CDR1 SGDLS and CDR2 YYNGEE. CDR3 length: 14 amino acids. V lost 0 bases to trimming and J lost 3 bases; unmatched junction nucleotides: 2. CDR3 sequence reads: CASSVGTGIYEQYF. CDR3 nucleotide sequence: TGTGCCAGCAGCGTAGGGACAGGGATCTACGAGCAGTACTTC.

The DNA of the CDR3 is TGCGCCAGCAGCTCACCGGACAGGGGGCATCCAAGCTCCTACGAGCAGTACTTC. Protein sequence: CASSSPDRGHPSSYEQYF. The chain carries TRBV5-1 and TRBJ2-7, with 11 bases lining up with TRBD1. This CDR3 contains 18 residues. Unmatched junction bases numbered 11, after V lost 3 bases and J lost 0 bases. Per the germline V gene, CDR1 is SGHRS and CDR2 is YFSETQ.

J is TRBJ1-4 and V is TRBV9; D not certain. The CDR3 has 14 residues. V shed 3 bases and J shed 5 bases, with 11 bases lying between them. Germline CDR1 reads SGDLS; CDR2 reads YYNGEE. This chain's CDR3 is CASSEGAGNEKLFF. The DNA for the CDR3 is TGTGCCAGCAGCGAAGGTGCCGGCAATGAAAAACTGTTTTTT.

The genes are TRBV6-1 and TRBJ1-1, with D unclear. The CDR3 sequence is 19 residues long. Germline V gene data show CDR1 as MNHNS and CDR2 as SASEGT. Trimming cost V 0 bases and J 3 bases, with 23 bases left between them. CDR3 protein: CASSEARRLGWAVDTEAFF. CDR3 bases: TGTGCCAGCAGTGAAGCGCGGAGGCTTGGTTGGGCTGTGGACACTGAAGCTTTCTTT.

This chain uses TRBV11-2 with TRBJ2-1; D is undetermined. Trimming took off 2 bases at V and 3 bases at J, with 8 bases between the two ends. Looked up from germline, CDR1 is SGHAT and CDR2 is FQNNGV. The CDR3 covers 14 residues. The CDR3 DNA is TGTGCCAGCAGCTTACAAATGGGCTACAATGAGCAGTTCTTC. Protein sequence: CASSLQMGYNEQFF. The variable domain in full, with the rest retrieved from reference TRBV11-2 and TRBJ2-1, is EAGVAQSPRYKIIEKRQSVAFWCNPISGHATLYWYQQILGQGPKLLIQFQNNGVVDDSQLPKDRFSAERLKGVDSTLKIQPAKLEDSAVYLCASSLQMGYNEQFFGPGTRLTVL.

The chain joins TRBV7-9 to TRBJ2-5, with D unresolved. V lost 1 base, J lost 1 base, and 7 bases lay in between. The CDR3 runs to 14 residues. Germline lookup yields CDR1 SEHNR and CDR2 FQNEAQ (reference sequence). The CDR3 nucleotides read TGTGCCAGCAGCTTAGGAGCAGGCCAAGAGACCCAGTACTTC. Translating it yields CASSLGAGQETQYF.

The rearrangement links TRBV11-2 to TRBJ2-3, with TRBD1 matching 8 bases. The germline CDR1 and CDR2 sequences are SGHAT and FQNNGV. V lost 1 base, J lost 4 bases, and 7 bases stayed unmatched. The CDR3 runs to 16 residues. In nucleotides, the CDR3 is TGTGCCAGCAGCTTAGTGGGCAGGGGGCGGCCAGATACGCAGTATTTT. It translates to CASSLVGRGRPDTQYF.

The J gene is TRBJ1-6, the V gene TRBV2, with D uncertain. Looked up from germline, CDR1 is SNHLY and CDR2 is FYNNEI. V was trimmed by 6 bases and J by 8 bases, leaving 8 bases between them. The CDR3 runs 12 residues. CDR3 in amino acids: CASRTRDSPLHF. The DNA for the CDR3 is TGTGCCAGCAGGACGCGAGATTCACCCCTCCACTTT.

J is TRBJ2-3 and V is TRBV5-1; 8 nucleotides align to TRBD2. The V gene's germline CDR1 is SGHRS and CDR2 YFSETQ. CDR3 length: 15 residues. J lost 6 bases, V lost 0 bases, and 6 bases had no gene match. This chain's CDR3 is CASSLAVGGVDTQYF. The CDR3 DNA reads TGCGCCAGCAGCTTGGCTGTCGGGGGGGTGGATACGCAGTATTTT.

This clone showed up just once. The rearrangement uses TRBV5-6 and TRBJ2-7; maybe TRBD1 (7 bases). The CDR3 totals 15 residues. Germline V CDR1 and CDR2: SGHDT, YYEEEE. Trimming stripped 5 bases from V and 5 bases from J, with 20 bases between. CDR3 sequence: CASRYYRGLRDEQYF. The CDR3 region has the DNA TGTGCCAGCAGGTATTACAGGGGACTTAGAGACGAGCAGTACTTC. The entire variable domain, with the rest obtained from reference TRBV5-6 and TRBJ2-7, is as follows: DAGVTQSPTHLIKTRGQQVTLRCSPKSGHDTVSWYQQALGQGPQFIFQYYEEEERQRGNFPDRFSGHQFPNYSSELNVNALLLGDSALYLCASRYYRGLRDEQYFGPGTRLTVT.

The chain uses TRBV6-1 and TRBJ2-7; a weak D match, TRBD1 (6 bases). This CDR3 contains 12 residues. Germline CDR1 is MNHNS and CDR2 is SASEGT. V lost 6 bases, J lost 0 bases, and 6 bases lay in between. CDR3 in DNA: TGTGCCAGCAGACAGGGCTCCTACGAGCAGTACTTC. It encodes CASRQGSYEQYF.

V and J are TRBV12-5 and TRBJ2-7; D is ambiguous. V dropped 6 bases and J dropped 2 bases, with 8 bases sitting between them. Germline V gives CDR1 LGHNT, CDR2 FRNRAP. The CDR3 is 12 amino acids. The CDR3 sequence: CASGPGTYEQYF. Written as DNA, the CDR3 is TGTGCTAGTGGGCCTGGCACCTACGAGCAGTACTTC. The complete variable domain, with remaining parts taken from reference TRBV12-5 and TRBJ2-7, reads DARVTQTPRHKVTEMGQEVTMRCQPILGHNTVFWYRQTMMQGLELLAYFRNRAPLDDSGMPKDRFSAEMPDATLATLKIQPSEPRDSAVYFCASGPGTYEQYFGPGTRLTVT.

This sequence joins TRBV27 and TRBJ2-5; 9 bases are shared with TRBD1. The J call is in doubt because the DNA end fits TRBJ2-7 better. Germline V gene data show CDR1 as MNHEY and CDR2 as SMNVEV (reference sequence). This CDR3 region has 13 residues. The CDR3 loop is CASSWGQGYEQYF. CDR3 coding DNA: TGTGCCAGCAGTTGGGGACAGGGCTACGAGCAGTACTTC.

The chain recombines TRBV9 with TRBJ2-5; 8 nucleotides match TRBD1. The CDR3 is made up of 15 amino acids. V shed 3 bases and J 5 bases; nucleotides not matched to a gene: 9. Germline CDR1 is SGDLS and CDR2 is YYNGEE. The CDR3 here is CASSEGWTGRETQYF. In nucleotides, the CDR3 is TGTGCCAGCAGCGAGGGATGGACAGGGCGGGAGACCCAGTACTTC.

This chain links TRBV7-8 with TRBJ2-2; TRBD1 matches at 9 bases. Germline V lookup: CDR1 SGHVS, CDR2 FQNEAQ. V lost 7 bases and J lost 4; bases outside the gene matches: 7. The CDR3 is 15 residues long. This chain's CDR3 is CASTAGTGFTGELFF. The CDR3 DNA sequence: TGTGCCAGCACCGCCGGGACAGGGTTCACCGGGGAGCTGTTTTTT.

V gene TRBV13 combines with J gene TRBJ2-7; perhaps TRBD1 as D (5 bases). Trimming left V 5 bases short and J 3 bases short, with 17 bases between. The CDR3 consists of 15 residues. Germline V CDR1 and CDR2: PRHDT, FYEKMQ (reference sequence). CDR3 DNA: TGTGCCAGCAGCGGGGCCCTAAGTGGGGACTACGAGCAGTACTTC. As protein: CASSGALSGDYEQYF.

CDR3 nucleotide sequence: TGTGCCACGGGGGACTCCCTGTACTCCGAGCAGTACTTC. It translates to CATGDSLYSEQYF. The chain employs TRBV7-6 and TRBJ2-7, with D maybe TRBD2 (6 bases). Trimming removed 10 bases at V and 6 bases at J, with 19 bases between. There are 13 residues in the CDR3. CDR1 is SGHVS and CDR2 is FNYEAQ in the germline V gene.

This rearrangement joins TRBV4-1 to TRBJ2-7, with 7 positions matching TRBD1. The CDR3 has 15 amino acids. Trimming at V came to 4 bases and at J to 2 bases, leaving 8 bases not matched to a gene. The V gene's germline CDR1 is MGHRA and CDR2 YSYEKL. DNA for the CDR3: TGCGCCAGCAGCCCCACAGGGGTCTTAACCTACGAGCAGTACTTC. Translating it yields CASSPTGVLTYEQYF.

The rearrangement uses TRBV27 and TRBJ2-5; possible D gene TRBD1, 6 bases. From germline, CDR1 is MNHEY and CDR2 SMNVEV (reference sequence). Trimming shortened V by 6 bases and J by 5 bases, and 13 bases separated the two germline ends. The CDR3 sequence is 13 residues long. Here the CDR3 reads CASSYGQSETQYF. DNA for the CDR3: TGTGCCAGCAGCTATGGACAGAGCGAGACCCAGTACTTC.

This chain connects TRBV6-1 to TRBJ2-1; D is possibly TRBD2 (6 bases). Per the germline V gene, CDR1 is MNHNS and CDR2 is SASEGT. CDR3 length: 15 residues. V was cut by 2 bases and J by 1 base, with 9 bases left in between. CDR3 DNA sequence: TGTGCCAGCAGTGAATCTGGGGGGTCCTACAATGAGCAGTTCTTC. Its translation is CASSESGGSYNEQFF.

The gene calls are TRBV9 and TRBJ2-1; the match to TRBD2 covers 9 bases. The CDR3 is 17 residues long. J gave up 3 bases and V 0 bases, and 7 bases lay outside the gene matches. Looked up from germline, CDR1 is SGDLS and CDR2 is YYNGEE. The CDR3 loop is CASSVEERGAGYNEQFF. CDR3 coding DNA: TGTGCCAGCAGCGTAGAAGAGCGGGGGGCTGGCTACAATGAGCAGTTCTTC. The variable domain in full, completed from reference TRBV9 and TRBJ2-1, reads DSGVTQTPKHLITATGQRVTLRCSPRSGDLSVYWYQQSLDQGLQFLIQYYNGEERAKGNILERFSAQQFPDLHSELNLSSLELGDSALYFCASSVEERGAGYNEQFFGPGTRLTVL.

The chain has TRBV27 and TRBJ2-2; D is ambiguous. The CDR3 runs 16 residues. CDR1 and CDR2 from the germline V gene are MNHEY and SMNVEV (reference sequence). Trimming took off 2 bases at V and 0 bases at J, with 10 bases between the two ends. The chain's CDR3 is CASSLQVLPNTGELFF. The CDR3 DNA is TGTGCCAGCAGTTTACAGGTACTTCCGAACACCGGGGAGCTGTTTTTT.

The genes are TRBV6-5 and TRBJ1-2, with 9 bases that match TRBD1. The length of the CDR3 is 14 residues. J lost 6 bases, V lost 7 bases, and 9 bases had no gene match. From germline, CDR1 is MNHEY and CDR2 SVGAGI. The CDR3 sequence is CASTLEQGAHGYTF. Here the CDR3 DNA reads TGTGCCAGCACCTTAGAACAGGGGGCTCATGGCTACACCTTC.

The rearrangement joins TRBV7-3 to TRBJ1-1, with 7 bases lining up with TRBD1. This CDR3 has 13 residues. V was clipped by 8 bases and J by 4 bases; unmatched bases: 7. CDR1 and CDR2 from the germline V gene are SGHTA and FQGTGA. The DNA of the CDR3 is TGTGCCAGCCAAGGGGGCTTAGGCACTGAAGCTTTCTTT. Its translation is CASQGGLGTEAFF.

The chain couples TRBV9 to TRBJ1-5; D perhaps matches TRBD1 (6 bases). The V gene lost 3 bases and the J gene lost 4 bases, with 11 bases spanning the gap. Germline CDR1 reads SGDLS; CDR2 reads YYNGEE. The CDR3 is 14 residues long. Here the CDR3 reads CASSGRGENQPQHF. The CDR3 DNA reads as TGTGCCAGCAGCGGCAGGGGTGAAAATCAGCCCCAGCATTTT.

J is TRBJ2-5 and V is TRBV7-3; 9 nucleotides align to TRBD1. Per germline, CDR1 SGHTA and CDR2 FQGTGA. This CDR3 has 15 residues. The ends lost 5 bases at V and 1 base at J; junction bases unmatched: 5. This chain's CDR3 is CASSPTGGGQETQYF. The CDR3 nucleotides are TGTGCCAGCAGCCCGACAGGGGGAGGCCAAGAGACCCAGTACTTC.